A single sample gave rise to the 27 T cell receptor beta chains below, sequenced in a study of STAT3 mutations in large granular lymphocyte leukemia. Study outcomes and limitations: Every T-LGLL patient had at least one immunodominant TCRbeta clonotype.

TCRdb's table, derived via immunoSEQ multiplex PCR, lists solely in-frame clones and lacks some. This sample has approximately 22,000 clones, with over 90% found just once. No antigen is known for these receptors. Input material: peripheral blood mononuclear cells. The receptors originated from a man aged 35-49 years with T-cell large granular lymphocyte leukemia. Some clones in this sample may be carry-over from other donors' samples.

The CDR3 sequence: CASSRGGRTQYF. The CDR3 nucleotides are TGTGCCAGCAGCCGCGGGGGGAGAACCCAGTACTTC. The chain uses TRBV14 and TRBJ2-5, with 8 bases that match TRBD2. Germline V gives CDR1 SGHDN, CDR2 FVKESK. CDR3 length: 12 residues. V shed 4 bases, J shed 8 bases, and the junction held 3 bases outside the gene matches. Variable domain in full (rest from reference TRBV14 and TRBJ2-5): EAGVTQFPSHSVIEKGQTVTLRCDPISGHDNLYWYRRVMGKEIKFLLHFVKESKQDESGMPNNRFLAERTGGTYSTLKVQPAELEDSGVYFCASSRGGRTQYFGPGTRLLVL.

The chain has TRBV10-3 and TRBJ2-7; 9 bases agree with TRBD1. Germline V gives CDR1 ENHRY, CDR2 SYGVKD. CDR3 size: 14 residues. Losses at the gene ends were 3 bases for V and 5 bases for J; bases not matched to a gene: 5. CDR3: CAISEGQGKDEQYF. For the CDR3, the DNA is TGTGCCATCAGTGAAGGACAGGGGAAAGACGAGCAGTACTTC.

The V call is TRBV9, the J call TRBJ1-1; D gene unclear. Trimming removed 0 bases from V and 1 base from J, with 7 bases in between. This CDR3 region has 14 residues. Germline V gene data show CDR1 as SGDLS and CDR2 as YYNGEE. CDR3 sequence: CASSVGPENTEAFF. The CDR3 region has the DNA TGTGCCAGCAGCGTAGGTCCCGAGAACACTGAAGCTTTCTTT.

The chain couples TRBV6-1 to TRBJ1-4; 9 bases align to TRBD1. The CDR3 contains 13 residues. The junction had 5 bases not matched to a gene; V was cut back by 8 bases and J by 7 bases. Germline V lookup: CDR1 MNHNS, CDR2 SASEGT. The CDR3 nucleotides read TGTGCCAGCCACAGGGGGCAGGGTGAAAAACTGTTTTTT. Translated: CASHRGQGEKLFF.

V and J are TRBV19 and TRBJ1-1; the match to TRBD1 covers 7 bases. V trimming: 7 bases; J trimming: 0 bases; junction bases outside the gene matches: 5. This CDR3 has 14 amino acids. From germline, CDR1 is LNHDA and CDR2 SQIVND (reference sequence). The CDR3 is CASTTGQLNTEAFF. CDR3 in DNA: TGTGCCAGTACCACGGGACAGCTGAACACTGAAGCTTTCTTT.

This chain connects TRBV5-1 to TRBJ1-1; a possible D gene is TRBD1 (5 bases). This CDR3 contains 14 residues. CDR1 is SGHRS, CDR2 YFSETQ, per germline. Trimming removed 4 bases at V and 4 bases at J, with 14 bases between. CDR3 bases: TGCGCCAGCAGCATAACTGGGGGTAGCACTGAAGCTTTCTTT. Protein sequence: CASSITGGSTEAFF.

This chain connects TRBV4-3 to TRBJ2-7, with a tentative D call TRBD1 (6 bases). This CDR3 spans 17 amino acids. Deletions cut 1 base from V and 3 bases from J, with 19 bases between. Germline V CDR1 and CDR2: LGHNA, YSLEER. CDR3 region: CASSQVLVGDNYYEQYF. The CDR3, as DNA: TGCGCCAGCAGCCAAGTCCTAGTGGGGGACAACTACTACGAGCAGTACTTC.

The V call is TRBV6-6, the J call TRBJ2-3, with a possible D match to TRBD2 (5 bases). Trimming stripped 5 bases from V and 5 bases from J, with 8 bases between. CDR3 size: 12 residues. Germline-derived CDR1 and CDR2 are MNHNY and SVGAGI (reference sequence). In DNA, the CDR3 is TGTGCCAGCAGTCCGGAGGTAGATACGCAGTATTTT. Amino acid sequence: CASSPEVDTQYF.

The J gene is TRBJ1-1, the V gene TRBV5-4; D is unresolved. Looked up from germline, CDR1 is SGHNT and CDR2 is YYREEE (reference sequence). The CDR3 contains 14 residues. V lost 2 bases and J lost 0, with 8 bases in between. The CDR3 nucleotides read TGTGCCAGCAGCTTAGACCCCATGAACACTGAAGCTTTCTTT. It translates to CASSLDPMNTEAFF.

V gene TRBV7-9 combines with J gene TRBJ2-7; TRBD1 is a possible D gene (6 bases). In germline, CDR1 is SEHNR, CDR2 FQNEAQ (reference sequence). V was trimmed by 6 bases and J by 3 bases, leaving 9 bases between them. This CDR3 region has 12 residues. The CDR3 protein is CASSQQGYEQYF. CDR3 nucleotides: TGTGCCAGCAGTCAACAGGGCTACGAGCAGTACTTC.

The CDR3 nucleotides are TGTGCCAGCAGCACAACGTCGGGGGTTTCCACAGATACGCAGTATTTT. It translates to CASSTTSGVSTDTQYF. V is TRBV5-5 and J is TRBJ2-3, with TRBD2 as a possible D gene (6 bases). V lost 4 bases and J 2 bases, leaving 17 bases between the germline ends. From germline, CDR1 is SGHKS and CDR2 YYEKEE (reference sequence). CDR3 size: 16 residues.

The chain joins TRBV6-5 to TRBJ1-1, with 9 nucleotides matching TRBD1. V was clipped by 2 bases and J by 5 bases; unmatched bases: 3. Per the germline V gene, CDR1 is MNHEY and CDR2 is SVGAGI. This CDR3 is built from 14 residues. Here the CDR3 DNA reads TGTGCCAGCAGTTACAAGACAGGGGGGACTGAAGCTTTCTTT. Protein: CASSYKTGGTEAFF.

About this clone: A read error may account for a junction end that differs from germline. The V gene is TRBV7-7, the J gene TRBJ2-6, with TRBD2 matching over 7 bases. Germline lookup yields CDR1 SSHAT and CDR2 FNYEAQ (reference sequence). The CDR3 has 15 amino acids. The CDR3 nucleotides are TGTGCCAGCAGCTTAGGCCTGGGGGGGGTCAACGTCCTGACTTTC. Protein sequence: CASSLGLGGVNVLTF.

The chain links TRBV14 to TRBJ2-2; 7 bases match TRBD1. Losses at the gene ends were 4 bases for V and 4 bases for J; bases not matched to a gene: 3. Germline CDR1 reads SGHDN; CDR2 reads FVKESK. The CDR3 spans 14 residues. The CDR3 bases are TGTGCCAGCAGCCTGACAGGGCCCACCGGGGAGCTGTTTTTT. It yields the protein CASSLTGPTGELFF.

The chain is built from TRBV18 and TRBJ1-1; 7 nucleotides line up with TRBD1. The CDR3 totals 12 residues. The ends lost 6 bases at V and 11 bases at J; junction bases unmatched: 9. Germline V gene sequence: CDR1 KGHSH, CDR2 LQKENI. The CDR3 nucleotides are TGTGCCAGCTCGCCCGATCGACAGGGCGCTTTCTTT. Protein product: CASSPDRQGAFF.

The rearrangement joins TRBV30 to TRBJ1-4; tentatively, D is TRBD1 (5 bases). The CDR3 is 13 amino acids. Trimming cost V 0 bases and J 8 bases, with 10 bases left between them. Germline CDR1 reads GTSNPN; CDR2 reads SVGIG (reference sequence). CDR3 region: CAWSVWEGEKLFF. For the CDR3, the DNA is TGTGCCTGGAGTGTTTGGGAGGGGGAAAAACTGTTTTTT. Using reference TRBV30 and TRBJ1-4 for the parts outside the CDR3, the full variable domain is SQTIHQWPATLVQPVGSPLSLECTVEGTSNPNLYWYRQAAGRGLQLLFYSVGIGQISSEVPQNLSASRPQDRQFILSSKKLLLSDSGFYLCAWSVWEGEKLFFGSGTQLSVL.

V gene TRBV7-9 combines with J gene TRBJ1-3; a weak D match, TRBD1 (5 bases). Germline lookup yields CDR1 SEHNR and CDR2 FQNEAQ (reference sequence). Trimming took 1 base from V and 2 from J, leaving 9 bases between them. The CDR3 consists of 15 residues. CDR3 in amino acids: CASSLVGAAGNTIYF. DNA of the CDR3: TGTGCCAGCAGCTTAGTCGGGGCGGCTGGAAACACCATATATTTT.

The rearrangement links TRBV11-1 to TRBJ2-5, with D maybe TRBD2 (5 bases). The CDR3 runs 14 residues. Looked up from germline, CDR1 is SGHAT and CDR2 is FQDESV (reference sequence). With 2 bases removed from V and 2 bases from J, the gap between germline ends came to 9 bases. The CDR3 reads CASSLRSGQETQYF. The CDR3 DNA follows: TGTGCCAGCAGCTTAAGGAGCGGACAAGAGACCCAGTACTTC.

V and J are TRBV30 and TRBJ1-2, with D hard to call. V gave up 3 bases and J gave up 2 bases, with 7 bases separating them. Germline V lookup: CDR1 GTSNPN, CDR2 SVGIG (reference sequence). The CDR3 totals 12 residues. The CDR3 DNA is TGTGCCTGGAGCCCAGTCAACTATGGCTACACCTTC. The encoded protein is CAWSPVNYGYTF.

The chain is built from TRBV27 and TRBJ2-2; 10 nucleotides agree with TRBD1. The germline gives CDR1 MNHEY, CDR2 SMNVEV (reference sequence). V dropped 6 bases and J dropped 7; count of bases not matched to a gene: 20. The CDR3 spans 19 residues. The CDR3 DNA follows: TGTGCCAGCAGAGAGAAACCCCCGGGACAGGGGCCTCTCGGCGGGGAGCTGTTTTTT. Protein: CASREKPPGQGPLGGELFF.

The chain is built from TRBV5-4 and TRBJ2-3, with TRBD1 matching 11 bases. CDR3 size: 15 residues. Germline values: CDR1 SGHNT, CDR2 YYREEE (reference sequence). Trimming cost V 4 bases and J 4 bases; bases outside gene matches: 5. In nucleotides, the CDR3 is TGTGCCAGCAGCCTGGACAGGGGGCGCCCAGATACGCAGTATTTT. It specifies CASSLDRGRPDTQYF.

The chain joins TRBV28 to TRBJ2-7; D is ambiguous. Germline CDR1 is MDHEN and CDR2 is SYDVKM. V lost 6 bases and J 4 bases, leaving 13 bases between the germline ends. This CDR3 region has 13 residues. The CDR3 spells CASSLGRDYEQYF. The CDR3 nucleotides read TGTGCCAGCAGCCTAGGTCGCGATTACGAGCAGTACTTC.

The chain has TRBV18 and TRBJ2-7, with 7 bases aligning to TRBD2. Germline V gene data show CDR1 as KGHSH and CDR2 as LQKENI. This CDR3 is built from 15 residues. V shed 3 bases and J 6 bases; nucleotides not matched to a gene: 11. For the CDR3, the DNA is TGTGCCAGCTCACCGGTCGGGTCGGGGGGTGGCGAGCAGTACTTC. Amino acids: CASSPVGSGGGEQYF.

The gene calls are TRBV7-2 and TRBJ1-5; 7 bases map to TRBD1. CDR1 SGHTA and CDR2 FQGNSA come from the germline V gene. The ends lost 5 bases at V and 1 base at J; junction bases unmatched: 5. The CDR3 totals 15 residues. This CDR3 reads CASSLGTVSNQPQHF. The CDR3 region has the DNA TGTGCCAGCAGCCTTGGGACAGTCAGCAATCAGCCCCAGCATTTT.

The CDR3 coding sequence is TGTGCCAGCAGCTTGGAGGCTAGCGGGGGAGATATCTACGAGCAGTACTTC. As protein: CASSLEASGGDIYEQYF. The J gene is TRBJ2-7, the V gene TRBV5-4, with 10 positions matching TRBD2. CDR3 length: 17 amino acids. The germline CDR1 and CDR2 sequences are SGHNT and YYREEE (reference sequence). V shed 0 bases and J 3 bases; nucleotides not matched to a gene: 9.

The rearrangement uses TRBV18 and TRBJ2-5; TRBD2 aligns across 13 bases. Trimming removed 0 bases from V and 3 bases from J; junction bases left unmatched: 4. Germline V gene data show CDR1 as KGHSH and CDR2 as LQKENI. This CDR3 has 17 residues. This chain's CDR3 is CASSPPGGTSGEETQYF. The CDR3 DNA reads as TGTGCCAGCTCACCACCAGGCGGGACTAGCGGGGAAGAGACCCAGTACTTC. The entire variable domain, with the rest obtained from reference TRBV18 and TRBJ2-5, is as follows: NAGVMQNPRHLVRRRGQEARLRCSPMKGHSHVYWYRQLPEEGLKFMVYLQKENIIDESGMPKERFSAEFPKEGPSILRIQQVVRGDSAAYFCASSPPGGTSGEETQYFGPGTRLLVL.

This chain uses TRBV28 with TRBJ2-2; D gene ambiguous. This CDR3 comprises 12 residues. V was trimmed by 6 bases and J by 9 bases, leaving 11 bases between them. Germline loops: CDR1 MDHEN, CDR2 SYDVKM. Here the CDR3 reads CASSLSNRELFF. CDR3 coding DNA: TGTGCCAGCAGCCTCAGCAATCGGGAGCTGTTTTTT.